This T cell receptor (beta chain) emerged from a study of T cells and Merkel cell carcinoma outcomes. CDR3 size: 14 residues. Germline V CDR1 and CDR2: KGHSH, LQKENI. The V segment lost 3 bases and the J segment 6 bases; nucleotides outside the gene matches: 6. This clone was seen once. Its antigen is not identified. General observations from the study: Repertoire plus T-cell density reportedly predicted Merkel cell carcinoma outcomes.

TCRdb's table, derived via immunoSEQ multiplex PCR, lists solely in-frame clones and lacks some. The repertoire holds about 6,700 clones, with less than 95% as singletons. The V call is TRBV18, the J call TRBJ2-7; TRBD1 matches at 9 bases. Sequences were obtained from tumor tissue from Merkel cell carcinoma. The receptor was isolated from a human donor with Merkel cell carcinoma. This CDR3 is CASSPGQGSREQYF. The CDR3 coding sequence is TGTGCCAGCTCACCGGGACAGGGCTCCCGCGAGCAGTACTTC.